This TCR beta chain was recovered during a study of control samples from healthy donors and cancer patients. The V and J ends lost 5 bases and 2 bases respectively, with 13 bases between them. The length of the CDR3 is 15 residues. CDR1 and CDR2 (germline): SGHTA, FQGNSA. The data were produced by immunoSEQ multiplex PCR, yet TCRdb's version contains in-frame clones alone and is incomplete. The sample yields some 90,000 clones, roughly nine tenths seen once. This chain links TRBV7-2 with TRBJ1-5; TRBD1 might be the D (5 bases). Sequencing was done on a sample of blood. The source of this sequence is a woman aged 60-70 years in good health. The CDR3 coding sequence is TGTGCCAGCAGCCCACCGGGACTACGCAATCAGCCCCAGCATTTT. This sequence encodes CASSPPGLRNQPQHF.